Below, 29 T cell receptor beta chains from the same sample are listed, as sequenced in a study of shared T cell receptors in the human thymus. Only in-frame clones appear in the TCRdb table, and some are missing; sequencing was by immunoSEQ multiplex PCR. The sample carries hundreds of thousands of clones, approximately 95% recorded once. The source material was thymocytes. The receptor source for this set is a human donor.

This clone was seen only once. The chain combines TRBV25-1 with TRBJ2-6; tentative D call: TRBD1 (6 bases). The CDR3 has 15 amino acids. Germline loops: CDR1 MGHDK, CDR2 SYGVNS. V was trimmed by 6 bases and J by 2 bases, leaving 11 bases between them. CDR3 sequence (DNA): TGTGCCAGCAGAGAAAACAGGGCTGGGGCCAACGTCCTGACTTTC. The encoded protein is CASRENRAGANVLTF.

The chain employs TRBV10-1 and TRBJ2-2, with D possibly called TRBD1 or TRBD2 (6 bases each). The CDR3 is 15 amino acids. V lost 9 bases, J lost 3 bases, and 17 bases lay in between. Germline-derived CDR1 and CDR2 are WNHNN and SYGVQD (reference sequence). The CDR3 region has the DNA TGCGCCAGTAGTCCGCGGGACACTTACACCGGGGAGCTGTTTTTT. Translation: CASSPRDTYTGELFF.

The J gene is TRBJ1-4, the V gene TRBV4-1; D is undetermined. Germline CDR1 MGHRA, CDR2 YSYEKL. CDR3 length equals 12 residues. The germline V and J ends were trimmed by 0 bases and 13 bases, with 9 bases remaining between them. The CDR3 bases are TGCGCCAGCAGCCAAGATGGTATTAGACTGTTTTTT. It yields the protein CASSQDGIRLFF.

The V and J genes are TRBV2 and TRBJ2-7; unclear D gene. This CDR3 is 15 amino acids long. Trimming pared 3 bases from V and 3 bases from J, leaving 15 bases between. In germline, CDR1 is SNHLY, CDR2 FYNNEI. The DNA for the CDR3 is TGTGCCAGCAGTGATGTTTTAGTGCTAGGCTACGAGCAGTACTTC. The encoded protein is CASSDVLVLGYEQYF.

The rearrangement links TRBV15 to TRBJ1-1, with D tentatively TRBD1 (5 bases). Trimming cost V 4 bases and J 4 bases, with 13 bases left between them. CDR3 length equals 14 residues. Looked up from germline, CDR1 is LNHNV and CDR2 is YYDKDF (reference sequence). Here the CDR3 DNA reads TGTGCCACCAGCATCCGGGGGGTCCGCACTGAAGCTTTCTTT. Amino acids: CATSIRGVRTEAFF. Full variable domain (missing parts from reference TRBV15 and TRBJ1-1): DAMVIQNPRYQVTQFGKPVTLSCSQTLNHNVMYWYQQKSSQAPKLLFHYYDKDFNNEADTPDNFQSRRPNTSFCFLDIRSPGLGDTAMYLCATSIRGVRTEAFFGQGTRLTVV.

The chain carries TRBV28 and TRBJ1-1; D is uncertain. Per germline, CDR1 MDHEN and CDR2 SYDVKM. V lost 4 bases to trimming and J lost 4 bases, with 10 bases between them. This CDR3 is built from 13 residues. CDR3 region: CASSSDDSTEAFF. The CDR3 region has the DNA TGTGCCAGCAGTTCCGATGATAGCACTGAAGCTTTCTTT.

The sample holds one count of this clone. This chain links TRBV29-1 with TRBJ2-7, with D perhaps TRBD1 (6 bases). The CDR3 extends over 14 amino acids. Trimming left V 1 base short and J 6 bases short, with 16 bases between. The germline V gene encodes CDR1 SQVTM and CDR2 ANQGSEA. CDR3 amino acids: CSVEVAGVGFEQYF. The CDR3 region has the DNA TGCAGCGTTGAAGTGGCAGGGGTGGGTTTCGAGCAGTACTTC.

The chain is built from TRBV28 and TRBJ2-7; possibly TRBD2 for D (6 bases). Per germline, CDR1 MDHEN and CDR2 SYDVKM. The V end lost 2 bases, the J end lost 6 bases, and 20 bases lay between the germline ends. The CDR3 consists of 16 residues. The CDR3 protein is CASSLPPGTEGSEQYF. CDR3 nucleotides: TGTGCCAGCAGTTTACCCCCCGGGACTGAGGGTTCCGAGCAGTACTTC.

This chain uses TRBV7-3 with TRBJ2-1, with a possible D match to TRBD2 (5 bases). Germline V CDR1 and CDR2: SGHTA, FQGTGA. Deletions cut 0 bases from V and 10 bases from J, with 10 bases between. This CDR3 comprises 13 residues. CDR3 sequence reads: CASSLTASKEQFF. As DNA, the CDR3 is TGTGCCAGCAGCTTAACGGCTAGCAAAGAGCAGTTCTTC.

The chain recombines TRBV9 with TRBJ2-1, with 8 bases lining up with TRBD2. V dropped 1 base and J dropped 4; count of bases not matched to a gene: 7. CDR1 and CDR2 (germline): SGDLS, YYNGEE. This CDR3 comprises 16 residues. For the CDR3, the DNA is TGTGCCAGCAGCGTAAGGGAGAGCGGGAGTTACAATGAGCAGTTCTTC. It encodes CASSVRESGSYNEQFF.

The gene calls are TRBV6-5 and TRBJ2-7, with a weak D call TRBD2 (5 bases). The CDR3 is 14 residues long. V was trimmed by 6 bases and J by 3 bases, leaving 15 bases between them. CDR1 is MNHEY and CDR2 is SVGAGI in the germline V gene. CDR3 region: CASRLTNHRYEQYF. The CDR3 region has the DNA TGTGCCAGCAGATTGACTAACCACCGCTACGAGCAGTACTTC.

This chain links TRBV20-1 with TRBJ2-3; the D is unclear. The CDR3 extends over 11 amino acids. Germline V gene data show CDR1 as DFQATT and CDR2 as SNEGSKA (reference sequence). Deletions cut 5 bases from V and 2 bases from J, with 5 bases between. The CDR3 DNA is TGCAGTGCTGGGTTCACAGATACGCAGTATTTT. Its translation is CSAGFTDTQYF.

This clone was recorded once. The CDR3 DNA is TGTGCCAGCAGTGAAGATGAGCCCAGGACTAGCGGGAGTATCTACGAGCAGTACTTC. Translation gives CASSEDEPRTSGSIYEQYF. The J gene is TRBJ2-7, the V gene TRBV6-1, with TRBD2 matching over 13 bases. Trimming at V came to 1 base and at J to 3 bases, leaving 12 bases not matched to a gene. Germline loops: CDR1 MNHNS, CDR2 SASEGT. This CDR3 has 19 amino acids.

The genes are TRBV5-1 and TRBJ2-3, with 11 nucleotides matching TRBD2. Per germline, CDR1 SGHRS and CDR2 YFSETQ. The CDR3 has 16 amino acids. V was pared by 5 bases and J by 3 bases, with 8 bases of the junction left unmatched. The CDR3, as DNA: TGCGCCAGCAGACGCACTAGCGGGGGAGGGACAGATACGCAGTATTTT. As protein: CASRRTSGGGTDTQYF.

V usage is TRBV2 and J usage is TRBJ1-2; D is unresolved. Germline V gene data show CDR1 as SNHLY and CDR2 as FYNNEI. V lost 9 bases and J 6 bases, leaving 14 bases between the germline ends. This CDR3 has 12 residues. CDR3 region: CARQTEWDGYTF. The CDR3 DNA follows: TGTGCCAGACAAACTGAATGGGATGGCTACACCTTC.

V and J are TRBV5-6 and TRBJ2-3; possibly TRBD1 for D (5 bases). Between the trimmed V and J ends, which lost 4 bases and 6 bases, there was a span of 9 bases. This CDR3 is built from 12 residues. The germline gives CDR1 SGHDT, CDR2 YYEEEE. Written as DNA, the CDR3 is TGTGCCAGCAGCCAGGGCAGTGATACGCAGTATTTT. This gives the protein CASSQGSDTQYF. The whole variable domain, filled in from reference TRBV5-6 and TRBJ2-3, reads DAGVTQSPTHLIKTRGQQVTLRCSPKSGHDTVSWYQQALGQGPQFIFQYYEEEERQRGNFPDRFSGHQFPNYSSELNVNALLLGDSALYLCASSQGSDTQYFGPGTRLTVL.

V gene TRBV7-6 combines with J gene TRBJ2-7; 8 positions match TRBD1. Germline CDR1 and CDR2: SGHVS and FNYEAQ. This CDR3 comprises 15 residues. V shed 1 base, J shed 5 bases, and the junction held 7 bases outside the gene matches. CDR3 nucleotide sequence: TGTGCCAGCAGCTTAGTCGGACAGGGTCGCCACGAGCAGTACTTC. Translating gives CASSLVGQGRHEQYF. Variable domain in full (rest from reference TRBV7-6 and TRBJ2-7): GAGVSQSPRYKVTKRGQDVALRCDPISGHVSLYWYRQALGQGPEFLTYFNYEAQQDKSGLPNDRFSAERPEGSISTLTIQRTEQRDSAMYRCASSLVGQGRHEQYFGPGTRLTVT.

The rearrangement links TRBV7-6 to TRBJ2-7; D remains ambiguous. V was pared by 0 bases and J by 2 bases, with 14 bases between. Per the germline V gene, CDR1 is SGHVS and CDR2 is FNYEAQ. The CDR3 is 16 amino acids. CDR3 protein: CASSLAISADTYEQYF. The DNA of the CDR3 is TGTGCCAGCAGCTTAGCGATATCGGCAGATACCTACGAGCAGTACTTC.

The gene calls are TRBV18 and TRBJ2-2; D not resolved. The CDR3 spans 20 residues. V was clipped by 3 bases and J by 7 bases, with 30 bases between them. Germline CDR1 KGHSH, CDR2 LQKENI. CDR3 loop: CASSPHSGIRKVGVDGELFF. The CDR3 DNA follows: TGTGCCAGCTCACCCCACTCGGGTATCCGCAAGGTGGGCGTGGACGGGGAGCTGTTTTTT.

The chain has TRBV28 and TRBJ2-5; TRBD1 matches 7 bases. Germline V CDR1 and CDR2: MDHEN, SYDVKM. Trimming cost V 6 bases and J 2 bases; bases outside gene matches: 6. This CDR3 comprises 14 residues. CDR3 DNA sequence: TGTGCCAGCAGAAAGGGGGACAGACAAGAGACCCAGTACTTC. Translated, it gives CASRKGDRQETQYF. The whole variable domain, remainder taken from reference TRBV28 and TRBJ2-5, is DVKVTQSSRYLVKRTGEKVFLECVQDMDHENMFWYRQDPGLGLRLIYFSYDVKMKEKGDIPEGYSVSREKKERFSLILESASTNQTSMYLCASRKGDRQETQYFGPGTRLLVL.

The rearrangement joins TRBV7-9 to TRBJ2-7; TRBD2 agrees at 8 bases. CDR1 is SEHNR, CDR2 FQNEAQ, per germline (reference sequence). Losses at the gene ends were 5 bases for V and 3 bases for J; bases not matched to a gene: 18. This CDR3 has 18 amino acids. CDR3 protein: CASSPRRGREDVYYEQYF. DNA of the CDR3: TGTGCCAGCAGCCCACGGCGGGGGCGGGAGGACGTCTACTACGAGCAGTACTTC. Looking up the rest from reference TRBV7-9 and TRBJ2-7 gives the full variable domain: DTGVSQNPRHKITKRGQNVTFRCDPISEHNRLYWYRQTLGQGPEFLTYFQNEAQLEKSRLLSDRFSAERPKGSFSTLEIQRTEQGDSAMYLCASSPRRGREDVYYEQYFGPGTRLTVT.

V and J are TRBV9 and TRBJ2-5; TRBD1 or TRBD2 may be the D gene (5 bases each). CDR1 and CDR2 from the germline V gene are SGDLS and YYNGEE. Trimming took 2 bases from V and 5 from J, leaving 10 bases between them. The CDR3 spans 13 residues. CDR3 DNA sequence: TGTGCCAGCAGCGTCGAGGGGCGGGAGACCCAGTACTTC. Protein product: CASSVEGRETQYF.

The rearrangement links TRBV5-1 to TRBJ2-7; TRBD2 aligns across 11 bases. Germline-derived CDR1 and CDR2 are SGHRS and YFSETQ. This CDR3 is built from 15 residues. V lost 7 bases, J lost 2 bases, and 8 bases stayed unmatched. The CDR3 spells CASGLLAGAAYEQYF. The CDR3, as DNA: TGCGCCAGCGGATTACTAGCGGGAGCTGCCTACGAGCAGTACTTC.

J is TRBJ1-1 and V is TRBV12-5, with 12 bases matching TRBD1. The CDR3 totals 19 residues. Trimming cost V 0 bases and J 2 bases; bases outside gene matches: 10. Germline V gene data show CDR1 as LGHNT and CDR2 as FRNRAP. Here the CDR3 DNA reads TGTGCTAGTGGTTTGGTACCCACCGGGACAGGGGGCGAAAACACTGAAGCTTTCTTT. It encodes CASGLVPTGTGGENTEAFF.

CDR3 in amino acids: CASQPGQDYEQYF. CDR3 sequence (DNA): TGCGCCAGCCAACCGGGACAGGACTACGAGCAGTACTTC. The chain has TRBV5-1 and TRBJ2-7; 8 nucleotides align to TRBD1. From germline, CDR1 is SGHRS and CDR2 YFSETQ. There are 13 residues in the CDR3. The ends lost 7 bases at V and 3 bases at J; junction bases unmatched: 6.

The chain recombines TRBV27 with TRBJ2-7, with TRBD1 identical over 9 bases. Trimming at V came to 5 bases and at J to 7 bases, leaving 12 bases not matched to a gene. CDR1 and CDR2 from the germline V gene are MNHEY and SMNVEV (reference sequence). CDR3 size: 15 residues. CDR3 nucleotides: TGTGCCAGCAGTCCCGGGGACAGGGCTCCCGATGAGCAGTACTTC. Its protein product is CASSPGDRAPDEQYF.

In nucleotides, the CDR3 is TGTGCCAGCAGCTTAGTAGACAGGGGATCCTACGAGCAGTACTTC. This gives the protein CASSLVDRGSYEQYF. The rearrangement links TRBV7-9 to TRBJ2-7; 8 bases fit TRBD1. The germline gives CDR1 SEHNR, CDR2 FQNEAQ (reference sequence). V trimming: 1 base; J trimming: 1 base; junction bases outside the gene matches: 3. The length of the CDR3 is 15 residues.

The chain joins TRBV14 to TRBJ1-2; 12 positions agree with TRBD1. This CDR3 has 17 residues. CDR1 is SGHDN, CDR2 FVKESK, per germline. With 1 base clipped from V and 6 bases from J, the junction kept 9 bases outside the gene matches. The CDR3 DNA follows: TGTGCCAGCAGCCAAGGGAAAGTGGGACAGGGGGCCCATGGCTACACCTTC. It encodes CASSQGKVGQGAHGYTF.

The chain carries TRBV4-2 and TRBJ2-5; D call uncertain. The germline V gene encodes CDR1 LGHNA and CDR2 YNFKEQ. V shed 2 bases and J shed 5 bases, with 21 bases lying between them. This CDR3 has 17 amino acids. The CDR3 coding sequence is TGTGCCAGCAGCCAACCCGCCGCCCCGGACCCCGAGGAGACCCAGTACTTC. The encoded protein is CASSQPAAPDPEETQYF.